The clone carrying this T cell receptor beta chain showed up just once. The antigen is undetermined. This specimen comes from a study of a mutant IDH1 vaccine in newly diagnosed glioma. Across the study: Vaccine dosing followed radiotherapy by 4-6 weeks, or accompanied temozolomide cycles. Overall study findings and caveats: Altogether, around 93% of patients exhibited vaccine-induced immune responses.

Clones were sequenced by immunoSEQ multiplex PCR, and TCRdb holds only the in-frame ones, with some missing. The table includes approximately 50,000 clones, about 86% detected once. Specified time point: week 35, safety follow-up. Each dose delivered 300 ug of mutant IDH1 20-mer peptide subcutaneously with imiquimod. At weeks 1, 3, 5, 7, 11, 15, 19 and 23, patients received a vaccination, eight in all. Germline lookup yields CDR1 KGHSH and CDR2 LQKENI. CDR3 length: 14 residues. V gave up 2 bases and J gave up 6 bases, with 14 bases separating them. The receptor was isolated from a man aged 35-49 years with glioma. This material consisted of PBMCs, taken from a glioma patient whose treatment included an IDH1 peptide vaccine. V and J are TRBV18 and TRBJ2-7; no clear D gene. The CDR3 DNA reads as TGTGCCAGCTCACCAATGACGGTTTCTGGCGAGCAGTACTTC. Translated: CASSPMTVSGEQYF.